The rows below give T cell receptor beta chains drawn from one sample of a study of T cells in Graves' hyperthyroidism and ophthalmopathy. Using its own MiXCR run on the multiplex PCR reads, TCRdb lists one record per CDR3 protein. The table lists about 320,000 distinct CDR3 sequences, 15% to 20% of them singletons. Source material: blood. These receptors all come from a man aged 25-45 years with Graves' hyperthyroidism. The CDR3 runs from the conserved cysteine through the conserved F or W. The D gene is left open where the match is weak. Clone size, where shown, is once, few, many, or a class for clones that have expanded.

j_gene,v_gene,d_gene,abundance,CDR3aa,CDR3nt
TRBJ2-5,TRBV5-1,-,-,CASSLGLAENQETQYF,TGCGCCAGCAGCTTGGGGTTAGCGGAGAACCAAGAGACCCAGTACTTC
TRBJ2-3,TRBV19,-,-,CASSITRVPDTQYF,TGTGCCAGTAGTATTACCAGGGTCCCAGATACGCAGTATTTT
TRBJ1-1,TRBV2,-,many,CASSDLGTGTEAFF,TGTGCCAGCAGTGATCTGGGAACGGGCACTGAAGCTTTCTTT
TRBJ2-2,TRBV11-2,TRBD2,-,CASNPGTSANTGELFF,TGTGCCAGCAACCCCGGGACTAGCGCGAACACCGGGGAGCTGTTTTTT
TRBJ2-3,TRBV29-1,TRBD1,-,CSTTPGQGTDTQYF,TGCTCCACGACCCCAGGACAGGGGACAGATACGCAGTATTTT
TRBJ2-3,TRBV3-1,TRBD2,-,CASSHVTSETDTQYF,TGTGCCAGCAGCCACGTGACTAGCGAGACAGATACGCAGTATTTT
TRBJ2-2,TRBV11-3,-,-,CASSLTREITGELFF,TGTGCCAGCAGCTTAACCCGGGAGATCACCGGGGAGCTGTTTTTT
TRBJ2-1,TRBV5-6,TRBD2,-,CASSSGLAVWNEQFF,TGTGCCAGCAGCTCTGGACTAGCGGTCTGGAATGAGCAGTTCTTC
TRBJ2-5,TRBV2,-,few,CASRDSEETQYF,TGTGCCAGCAGGGACAGTGAAGAGACCCAGTACTTC
TRBJ2-4,TRBV2,-,many,CASSETHREKTIAKNIQYF,TGTGCCAGCAGTGAAACCCACAGGGAAAAGACAATAGCCAAAAACATTCAGTACTTC
TRBJ1-2,TRBV15,TRBD1,-,CATSHTGTGDHGYTF,TGTGCCACCAGCCACACCGGGACAGGGGACCATGGCTACACCTTC
TRBJ2-1,TRBV3-1,-,many,CASSQAAGQRNEQFF,TGTGCCAGCAGCCAAGCCGCGGGACAGCGCAATGAGCAGTTCTTC
TRBJ2-4,TRBV4-1,TRBD1,few,CASSQGTGSKNIQYF,TGCGCCAGCAGCCAAGGGACAGGGTCCAAAAACATTCAGTACTTC
TRBJ2-7,TRBV5-1,-,many,CASSSGTASYEQYF,TGCGCCAGCAGCTCGGGGACGGCCTCCTACGAGCAGTACTTC
TRBJ2-1,TRBV2,TRBD1,many,CASSFRDRRLAGEQFF,TGTGCCAGCAGCTTCCGGGACAGAAGACTTGCCGGTGAGCAGTTCTTC
TRBJ2-7,TRBV15,-,many,CATSSVIRGYYEQYF,TGTGCCACCAGCAGCGTAATTAGGGGCTACTACGAGCAGTACTTC
TRBJ2-2,TRBV7-9,-,-,CASSPPRANTGELFF,TGTGCCAGCAGCCCCCCCCGCGCCAATACCGGGGAGCTGTTTTTT
TRBJ2-4,TRBV5-1,TRBD2,few,CASSLAPSGKEAKNIQYF,TGCGCCAGCAGCTTGGCCCCTAGCGGGAAGGAAGCCAAAAACATTCAGTACTTC
TRBJ1-1,TRBV28,TRBD1,many,CASSSGQLSANTEAFF,TGTGCCAGCAGTTCGGGACAGCTCTCAGCGAACACTGAAGCTTTCTTT
TRBJ2-7,TRBV5-6,-,few,CASSPRGTQIPYEQYF,TGTGCCAGCAGCCCTAGGGGGACCCAGATTCCCTACGAGCAGTACTTC
TRBJ2-7,TRBV27,-,-,CASEGLRKEQYF,TGTGCCAGCGAGGGCCTTAGAAAGGAGCAGTACTTC
TRBJ2-7,TRBV2,TRBD2,many,CASSAASGSYEQYF,TGTGCCAGCAGTGCGGCTAGCGGCTCCTACGAGCAGTACTTC
TRBJ1-3,TRBV6-1,-,-,CASSVEWTSGNTIYF,TGTGCCAGCAGTGTCGAGTGGACTTCGGGAAACACCATATATTTT
TRBJ1-5,TRBV12-3/TRBV12-4,-,many,CASRLGASNQPQHF,TGTGCCAGCAGGCTAGGGGCAAGCAATCAGCCCCAGCATTTT
TRBJ2-7,TRBV30,TRBD2,many,CAWSVGGLTYEQYF,TGTGCCTGGAGTGTTGGGGGACTAACCTACGAGCAGTACTTC
TRBJ1-4,TRBV30,-,many,CAWSPGPRNEKLFF,TGTGCCTGGAGCCCCGGGCCTCGGAATGAAAAACTGTTTTTT
TRBJ2-1,TRBV20-1,-,few,CSALTRDSYNEQFF,TGCAGTGCTTTAACGCGGGACTCCTACAATGAGCAGTTCTTC
TRBJ2-3,TRBV19,-,few,CATRTPAGDTQYF,TGTGCCACTCGGACTCCGGCCGGAGATACGCAGTATTTT
TRBJ2-1,TRBV15,-,-,CATSRDPRSYNEQFF,TGTGCCACCAGCAGAGATCCGCGGTCCTACAATGAGCAGTTCTTC
TRBJ1-2,TRBV3-1,TRBD1,many,CASSQDTGGGGYTF,TGTGCCAGCAGCCAAGACACAGGGGGAGGGGGCTACACCTTC
TRBJ2-2,TRBV12-3/TRBV12-4,-,-,CASSAQRSGELFF,TGTGCCAGCAGTGCCCAGCGGTCCGGGGAGCTGTTTTTT
TRBJ1-1,TRBV12-3/TRBV12-4,-,many,CASSFHSNTEAFF,TGTGCCAGCAGTTTCCACTCCAACACTGAAGCTTTCTTT
TRBJ2-7,TRBV5-1,-,many,CASSQGGGPYEQYF,TGCGCCAGCAGCCAGGGGGGTGGCCCCTACGAGCAGTACTTC
TRBJ2-2,TRBV4-1,-,-,CASSQERVPGELFF,TGCGCCAGCAGCCAAGAGAGGGTCCCCGGGGAGCTGTTTTTT
TRBJ2-1,TRBV6-1,-,many,CASTHKEQFF,TGTGCCAGCACCCATAAGGAGCAGTTCTTC
TRBJ2-7,TRBV6-1,TRBD2,few,CASSTLGLAGASSYEQYF,TGTGCCAGCAGCACTCTGGGACTAGCGGGAGCCAGCTCCTACGAGCAGTACTTC
TRBJ2-1,TRBV30,TRBD2,-,CAWSVLVLGTSGTNEQFF,TGTGCCTGGAGTGTACTAGTATTGGGGACTAGCGGGACCAATGAGCAGTTCTTC
TRBJ2-5,TRBV11-1,TRBD2,few,CASSSSGTSEQETQYF,TGTGCCAGCAGCTCTTCCGGGACTAGCGAACAAGAGACCCAGTACTTC
TRBJ2-5,TRBV28,TRBD1,-,CASRTGTGLETQYF,TGTGCCAGCAGGACCGGGACAGGGTTAGAGACCCAGTACTTC
TRBJ2-1,TRBV2,TRBD2,many,CANEPLAGGITNEQFF,TGTGCCAACGAACCCCTTGCGGGAGGGATTACTAATGAGCAGTTCTTC
TRBJ1-2,TRBV7-9,TRBD1,-,CASLLGGGQDYTF,TGTGCCAGCCTGCTAGGGGGAGGACAGGACTACACCTTC
TRBJ2-3,TRBV7-9,-,few,CASSFGNSVTDTQYF,TGTGCCAGCAGCTTCGGGAATAGCGTTACAGATACGCAGTATTTT
TRBJ2-2,TRBV5-1,-,-,CASSTRSPTGELFF,TGCGCCAGCAGCACCCGGTCGCCCACCGGGGAGCTGTTTTTT
TRBJ1-4,TRBV5-1,-,many,CASSRDYTNEKLFF,TGCGCCAGCAGTCGGGACTATACTAATGAAAAACTGTTTTTT